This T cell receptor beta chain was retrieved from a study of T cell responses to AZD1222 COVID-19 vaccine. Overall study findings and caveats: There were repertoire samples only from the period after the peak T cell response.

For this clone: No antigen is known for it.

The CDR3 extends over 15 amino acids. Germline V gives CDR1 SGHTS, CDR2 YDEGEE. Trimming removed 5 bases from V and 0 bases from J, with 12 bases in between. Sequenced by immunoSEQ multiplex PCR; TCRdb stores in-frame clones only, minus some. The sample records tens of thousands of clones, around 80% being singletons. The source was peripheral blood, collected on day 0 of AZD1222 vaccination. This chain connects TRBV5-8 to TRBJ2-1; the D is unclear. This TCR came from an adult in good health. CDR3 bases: TGTGCCAGCAGACTGGTCCTTAGCTCCTACAATGAGCAGTTCTTC. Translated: CASRLVLSSYNEQFF.